These T cell receptor beta chains were read from a single sample in a study of cytotoxic CD8 clonotypes in ibrutinib-treated CLL. Measured with immunoSEQ multiplex PCR; TCRdb has only the in-frame clones, and not every one. The sample has 20,000 to 25,000 clones, roughly 70% seen once. The sample was PBMCs, taken before ibrutinib treatment. The receptor set was obtained from a human donor with chronic lymphocytic leukemia. Each CDR3 is given with its conserved first and last residue. The D gene is left open where the match is weak. For some rows the clone size is stated as once, few or many, or as a class when expanded; others skip it.

D gene: -; V gene: TRBV28; clone size: once; J gene: TRBJ2-7; CDR3 protein: CASSLLQGYEQYF; CDR3 DNA: TGTGCCAGCAGTTTGCTCCAGGGCTACGAGCAGTACTTC
D gene: -; V gene: TRBV18; clone size: -; J gene: TRBJ2-3; CDR3 protein: CASSPGRADTQYF; CDR3 DNA: TGTGCCAGCTCACCAGGCCGCGCAGATACGCAGTATTTT
D gene: TRBD2; V gene: TRBV4-1; clone size: -; J gene: TRBJ2-3; CDR3 protein: CASSQDSALAGGRFTDTQYF; CDR3 DNA: TGCGCCAGCAGCCAAGATTCCGCCCTAGCGGGAGGCCGATTCACAGATACGCAGTATTTT
D gene: TRBD2; V gene: TRBV10-3; clone size: few; J gene: TRBJ2-5; CDR3 protein: CAISERGASGGETQYF; CDR3 DNA: TGTGCCATCAGTGAGCGGGGGGCGTCGGGAGGGGAGACCCAGTACTTC
D gene: -; V gene: TRBV7-9; clone size: few; J gene: TRBJ1-5; CDR3 protein: CASSPLGAGGNQPQHF; CDR3 DNA: TGTGCCAGCAGCCCGCTAGGGGCCGGAGGCAATCAGCCCCAGCATTTT
D gene: -; V gene: TRBV5-1; clone size: -; J gene: TRBJ2-1; CDR3 protein: CASSSPLDSYNEQFF; CDR3 DNA: TGCGCCAGCAGCTCCCCTTTGGACAGCTACAATGAGCAGTTCTTC
D gene: TRBD2; V gene: TRBV4-3; clone size: medium-sized; J gene: TRBJ2-2; CDR3 protein: CASSQELAGSSNTGELFF; CDR3 DNA: TGCGCCAGCAGCCAAGAACTAGCGGGATCCTCGAACACCGGGGAGCTGTTTTTT
D gene: -; V gene: TRBV28; clone size: -; J gene: TRBJ2-2; CDR3 protein: CASSWPGESTTGELFF; CDR3 DNA: TGTGCCAGCAGTTGGCCAGGGGAAAGTACCACCGGGGAGCTGTTTTTT
D gene: -; V gene: TRBV7-9; clone size: -; J gene: TRBJ1-2; CDR3 protein: CASSLSGYRNGYTF; CDR3 DNA: TGTGCCAGCAGCTTAAGTGGTTACAGGAATGGCTACACCTTC
D gene: TRBD1; V gene: TRBV7-9; clone size: -; J gene: TRBJ1-1; CDR3 protein: CASTSDRANTEAFF; CDR3 DNA: TGTGCCAGCACCTCAGACAGGGCGAACACTGAAGCTTTCTTT
D gene: -; V gene: TRBV19; clone size: -; J gene: TRBJ2-1; CDR3 protein: CASAATRGDEQFF; CDR3 DNA: TGTGCCAGTGCGGCTACTAGGGGGGATGAGCAGTTCTTC
D gene: -; V gene: TRBV5-4; clone size: -; J gene: TRBJ2-2; CDR3 protein: CASSSGTGELFF; CDR3 DNA: TGTGCCAGCAGCTCAGGGACCGGGGAGCTGTTTTTT
D gene: TRBD2; V gene: TRBV5-4; clone size: -; J gene: TRBJ2-3; CDR3 protein: CASSLPTSGSSTQYF; CDR3 DNA: TGTGCCAGCAGCTTGCCGACTAGCGGGAGCAGTACGCAGTATTTT
D gene: -; V gene: TRBV7-9; clone size: -; J gene: TRBJ2-3; CDR3 protein: CASSLAPLSADTQYF; CDR3 DNA: TGTGCCAGCAGCTTAGCGCCCCTAAGCGCAGATACGCAGTATTTT
D gene: -; V gene: TRBV6-6; clone size: -; J gene: TRBJ1-6; CDR3 protein: CASRVINSPLHF; CDR3 DNA: TGTGCCAGCAGGGTCATAAATTCACCCCTCCACTTT
D gene: -; V gene: TRBV4-1; clone size: few; J gene: TRBJ1-1; CDR3 protein: CASSPMRNTEAFF; CDR3 DNA: TGCGCCAGCAGCCCCATGAGGAACACTGAAGCTTTCTTT